The 27 T cell receptor beta chains listed next were all sequenced from one sample in a study of T cells after yellow fever vaccination. In TCRdb, the 5' RACE reads were re-called with MiXCR into one record per CDR3 protein. The sample shows 40,000 to 50,000 distinct CDR3 sequences, 5.5% to 8% of them seen only once. The sequencing here drew on PBMCs, either bulk or a sorted T-cell subset (CD4+, CD8+, memory, or dextramer-sorted; not recorded which), taken 45 days after the yellow fever booster vaccination. The receptors were sampled from a man younger than 40 who received the YFV17D yellow fever vaccine.

This clonotype was counted ten times or more. CDR3 loop: CAISESKGLAVYNEQFF. CDR3 DNA sequence: TGTGCCATCAGTGAGTCGAAGGGACTAGCGGTCTACAATGAGCAGTTCTTC. The chain uses TRBV10-3 and TRBJ2-1; 11 bases are a match to TRBD2. Unmatched junction bases numbered 4, after V lost 0 bases and J lost 3 bases. The length of the CDR3 is 17 residues. Per germline, CDR1 ENHRY and CDR2 SYGVKD.

This clonotype was seen at least ten times. V is TRBV12-3 or TRBV12-4 and J is TRBJ2-2; TRBD2 might be the D (5 bases). The CDR3 totals 13 residues. The V end lost 6 bases, the J end lost 7 bases, and 12 bases lay between the germline ends. The CDR3 sequence is CASRTSGSGELFF. The CDR3 DNA follows: TGTGCCAGCAGAACCAGTGGGAGCGGGGAGCTGTTTTTT.

This clonotype was recorded many times. The chain employs TRBV5-1 and TRBJ2-1, with D hard to call. Deletions cut 2 bases from V and 0 bases from J, with 9 bases between. The CDR3 totals 15 residues. The germline V gene has CDR1 SGHRS and CDR2 YFSETQ. The CDR3 DNA follows: TGCGCCAGCAGCTTCGAATGGGGCTCCTACAATGAGCAGTTCTTC. The encoded protein is CASSFEWGSYNEQFF.

This clonotype was seen repeatedly, ten times or more. The V gene is TRBV20-1, the J gene TRBJ1-5, with D unresolved. Germline CDR1 and CDR2: DFQATT and SNEGSKA (reference sequence). The CDR3 length is 13 residues. V was trimmed by 0 bases and J by 4 bases, leaving 7 bases between them. In DNA, the CDR3 is TGCAGTGCTAGAGAGGGCACAAATCAGCCCCAGCATTTT. It codes for CSAREGTNQPQHF.

This clonotype was detected only a few times. The rearrangement uses TRBV3-1 and TRBJ2-5; 13 positions agree with TRBD2. After removal of 3 bases from V and 5 bases from J, the junction contained 9 bases not matched to a gene. The CDR3 is 17 amino acids. Germline V gene data show CDR1 as LGHDT and CDR2 as YNNKEL (reference sequence). The DNA for the CDR3 is TGTGCCAGCAGCCAGCCATCGGGACTAGCGGGAAGGGAGACCCAGTACTTC. Amino acid sequence: CASSQPSGLAGRETQYF.

This clonotype was counted many times. As DNA, the CDR3 is TGCGCCAGCCAAATTGGTTCGGGACTAAACACCGGGGAGCTGTTTTTT. Its translation: CASQIGSGLNTGELFF. The chain carries TRBV5-1 and TRBJ2-2, with 7 nucleotides matching TRBD2. Losses at the gene ends were 7 bases for V and 2 bases for J; bases not matched to a gene: 11. The CDR3 runs 16 residues. The germline V gene encodes CDR1 SGHRS and CDR2 YFSETQ.

This clonotype was observed at least ten times. The chain carries TRBV7-8 and TRBJ2-7, with 9 positions matching TRBD1. After removal of 0 bases from V and 1 base from J, the junction contained 7 bases not matched to a gene. This CDR3 spans 17 amino acids. The germline gives CDR1 SGHVS, CDR2 FQNEAQ. The CDR3 protein is CASSLAILGTGSYEQYF. The DNA of the CDR3 is TGTGCCAGCAGCTTAGCGATTCTTGGGACAGGGTCCTACGAGCAGTACTTC.

This clonotype was counted at least ten times. The rearrangement uses TRBV12-3 or TRBV12-4 and TRBJ2-7; D might be TRBD2 (6 bases). This CDR3 has 14 amino acids. V was pared by 3 bases and J by 2 bases, with 11 bases between. DNA for the CDR3: TGTGCCAGCAGTTTGATCGGGAGCCCCTACGAGCAGTACTTC. This encodes CASSLIGSPYEQYF.

This clonotype occurred a few times. The V and J genes are TRBV6-1 and TRBJ2-1; 7 nucleotides line up with TRBD1. The V segment lost 6 bases and the J segment 3 bases; nucleotides outside the gene matches: 8. The CDR3 has 15 residues. CDR1 MNHNS and CDR2 SASEGT come from the germline V gene. Here the CDR3 reads CASRANRDSYNEQFF. The CDR3 region has the DNA TGTGCCAGCAGAGCCAACCGGGACAGCTACAATGAGCAGTTCTTC.

This clonotype was counted ten times or more. The chain couples TRBV27 to TRBJ2-7, with D perhaps matching TRBD2 (6 bases). V was shortened by 5 bases and J by 2 bases, with 16 bases between the two germline ends. The CDR3 loop spans 15 amino acids. Germline values: CDR1 MNHEY, CDR2 SMNVEV (reference sequence). The chain's CDR3 is CASSANRGRTYEQYF. The CDR3 nucleotides are TGTGCCAGCAGTGCTAATCGAGGGAGGACCTACGAGCAGTACTTC.

A remark on this clonotype: It may be a read error: a sequence one base away is much more abundant. The rearrangement links TRBV2 to TRBJ2-1, with D perhaps matching TRBD1 (6 bases). This CDR3 has 15 residues. CDR1 and CDR2 (germline): SNHLY, FYNNEI. CDR3 nucleotide sequence: TGTGCCAGCAGTGAAATGGGGGTCAGGGACAATAAGCAGTTCTTC. Translation gives CASSEMGVRDNKQFF.

This clonotype was detected ten times or more. The chain employs TRBV5-1 and TRBJ1-1, with TRBD1 as a possible D gene (5 bases). CDR1 and CDR2 (germline): SGHRS, YFSETQ. V shed 0 bases and J shed 0 bases, with 9 bases lying between them. CDR3 length: 15 amino acids. The CDR3 reads CASSLARGLNTEAFF. Here the CDR3 DNA reads TGCGCCAGCAGCTTGGCTAGGGGTCTGAACACTGAAGCTTTCTTT.

This clonotype was detected ten times or more. The chain carries TRBV20-1 and TRBJ2-3, with D unclear. CDR3 length equals 14 residues. V lost 5 bases to trimming and J lost 6 bases, with 18 bases between them. Germline CDR1 and CDR2: DFQATT and SNEGSKA (reference sequence). For the CDR3, the DNA is TGCAGTGCTGACTGGGTGGGTTTAAGGGATACGCAGTATTTT. Translating gives CSADWVGLRDTQYF.

The table lists this clonotype with a few counts. V gene TRBV20-1 combines with J gene TRBJ2-7; TRBD2 might be the D (5 bases). CDR1 is DFQATT, CDR2 SNEGSKA, per germline (reference sequence). The V and J ends lost 0 bases and 1 base respectively, with 13 bases between them. The CDR3 spans 15 residues. The CDR3 reads CSARDRPSYSYEQYF. The DNA of the CDR3 is TGCAGTGCTAGAGATCGACCTAGCTATTCCTACGAGCAGTACTTC.

The table lists this clonotype with a few counts. The genes are TRBV12-3 or TRBV12-4 and TRBJ2-5; 8 nucleotides align to TRBD1. The trim removed 0 bases at V and 5 bases at J, leaving 5 bases unmatched. CDR3 length equals 15 residues. The CDR3 nucleotides are TGTGCCAGCAGTTTAGCGCAGGGGGCGCGGGAGACCCAGTACTTC. It translates to CASSLAQGARETQYF.

In its sample, this clonotype was seen many times. This chain connects TRBV29-1 to TRBJ2-1, with 7 bases lining up with TRBD2. The CDR3 totals 14 residues. Germline V gene lookup returns CDR1 SQVTM and CDR2 ANQGSEA. V trimming: 5 bases; J trimming: 1 base; junction bases outside the gene matches: 5. The CDR3 sequence: CSVLAGVSYNEQFF. The CDR3 DNA is TGCAGCGTTTTGGCGGGAGTTTCCTACAATGAGCAGTTCTTC.

This clonotype came up a few times. This chain joins TRBV3-1 and TRBJ1-1; D unclear. The CDR3 runs 14 residues. V was cut by 1 base and J by 1 base, with 7 bases left in between. Germline assignment: CDR1 LGHDT and CDR2 YNNKEL (reference sequence). The CDR3: CASSQGPQNTEAFF. CDR3 in DNA: TGTGCCAGCAGCCAAGGTCCGCAGAACACTGAAGCTTTCTTT.

This clonotype was seen ten or more times. The gene calls are TRBV20-1 and TRBJ1-1; perhaps TRBD1 as D (5 bases). Trimming took 0 bases from V and 5 from J, leaving 13 bases between them. The CDR3 loop spans 14 amino acids. Per the germline V gene, CDR1 is DFQATT and CDR2 is SNEGSKA (reference sequence). For the CDR3, the DNA is TGCAGTGCTAGAGATGCCAGATCAGGGACTGAAGCTTTCTTT. This encodes CSARDARSGTEAFF.

This clonotype was counted ten times or more. The chain is built from TRBV5-1 and TRBJ2-7, with TRBD1 matching over 9 bases. CDR1 is SGHRS and CDR2 is YFSETQ in the germline V gene. This CDR3 has 13 residues. V was clipped by 7 bases and J by 4 bases; unmatched bases: 6. The CDR3 nucleotides are TGCGCCAGCGCCGGGACAGGGTCGTACGAGCAGTACTTC. Its translation: CASAGTGSYEQYF. Drawing the rest from reference TRBV5-1 and TRBJ2-7, the complete variable domain is KAGVTQTPRYLIKTRGQQVTLSCSPISGHRSVSWYQQTPGQGLQFLFEYFSETQRNKGNFPGRFSGRQFSNSRSEMNVSTLELGDSALYLCASAGTGSYEQYFGPGTRLTVT.

Only a few counts were recorded for this clonotype. This chain uses TRBV20-1 with TRBJ2-7; D not certain. The V gene lost 0 bases and the J gene lost 0 bases, with 9 bases spanning the gap. Germline loops: CDR1 DFQATT, CDR2 SNEGSKA (reference sequence). The CDR3 totals 14 residues. CDR3 sequence reads: CSARETHNSYEQYF. The CDR3 DNA follows: TGCAGTGCTAGAGAGACCCATAACTCCTACGAGCAGTACTTC.

The chain recombines TRBV18 with TRBJ2-7; a weak D match, TRBD1 (6 bases). V was pared by 2 bases and J by 3 bases, with 11 bases between. CDR1 and CDR2 from the germline V gene are KGHSH and LQKENI. The CDR3 contains 14 residues. The DNA for the CDR3 is TGTGCCAGCTCACCAACAGGGTGGGGCTACGAGCAGTACTTC. This gives the protein CASSPTGWGYEQYF.

This clonotype was seen ten or more times. CDR3 nucleotides: TGTGCCAGCAGACTAGCGGGCGGCCCTTATAATTACGAGCAGTACTTC. Amino acids: CASRLAGGPYNYEQYF. V gene TRBV27 combines with J gene TRBJ2-7, with 9 bases aligning to TRBD2. J lost 4 bases, V lost 6 bases, and 13 bases had no gene match. The V gene's germline CDR1 is MNHEY and CDR2 SMNVEV (reference sequence). The CDR3 loop spans 16 amino acids.

This clonotype was seen at least ten times. The chain couples TRBV19 to TRBJ2-1; D perhaps matches TRBD2 (5 bases). The CDR3 is 14 amino acids. V shed 10 bases and J shed 1 base, with 14 bases lying between them. The germline CDR1 and CDR2 sequences are LNHDA and SQIVND (reference sequence). Written as DNA, the CDR3 is TGTGCCACTACGGAGGCCAGGTCCTACAATGAGCAGTTCTTC. This sequence encodes CATTEARSYNEQFF.

As for this clonotype: This may arise from a read error, as a much more abundant clone is one base away. The gene calls are TRBV27 and TRBJ2-3; 9 bases agree with TRBD2. The ends lost 7 bases at V and 2 bases at J; junction bases unmatched: 7. The CDR3 spans 15 residues. Germline V gene data show CDR1 as MNHEY and CDR2 as SMNVEV (reference sequence). CDR3 sequence reads: CASTSLAGLTDTQYF. The CDR3 DNA reads TGTGCCAGCACGAGCCTAGCGGGACTCACAGATACGCAGTATTTT.

This clonotype was seen ten or more times. The V call is TRBV5-5, the J call TRBJ2-5; 7 bases are shared with TRBD1. Germline-derived CDR1 and CDR2 are SGHKS and YYEKEE (reference sequence). CDR3 length: 15 amino acids. Trimming took 0 bases from V and 5 from J; bases not matched to a gene: 7. CDR3 region: CASSLGLTGEETQYF. In DNA, the CDR3 is TGTGCCAGCAGCTTGGGACTAACAGGGGAGGAGACCCAGTACTTC.

This clonotype was found many times. V is TRBV15 and J is TRBJ2-3; 9 bases match TRBD2. CDR1 is LNHNV, CDR2 YYDKDF, per germline (reference sequence). The V and J ends lost 5 bases and 6 bases, in that order; junction bases with no gene match: 6. The CDR3 has 14 residues. This CDR3 is CATSESGRTDTQYF. CDR3 sequence (DNA): TGTGCCACCAGCGAGAGCGGGAGGACTGATACGCAGTATTTT.

This clonotype was seen repeatedly, ten times or more. This sequence joins TRBV10-3 and TRBJ2-5, with D possibly matching TRBD2 (6 bases). The germline V and J ends were trimmed by 7 bases and 7 bases, with 13 bases remaining between them. Germline V gene sequence: CDR1 ENHRY, CDR2 SYGVKD. The CDR3 extends over 12 amino acids. Here the CDR3 reads CAIMTGAGTQYF. The CDR3, as DNA: TGTGCCATCATGACGGGAGCGGGGACCCAGTACTTC.